The sequence of this T cell receptor beta chain was determined in a study of blood T cell repertoires in COVID-19 (dated by TCRdb to about 2020). A note on the overall study: The collaborator samples originated in the United States, Italy and Spain and spanned the acute and convalescent phases of COVID-19. The prospective study material was composed of cDNA or gDNA derived from T cells, B-cell-depleted T cells, or PBMCs. The dataset comprised deeply sampled blood TCRbeta repertoires from subjects exposed to, actively infected with, or recovered from COVID-19. The repertoires were released in a freely available public database meant as a resource for research on the immune response to SARS-CoV-2. Samples were obtained from the ongoing ImmuneRACE study (first 160 participants) and from some 1,200 subjects provided by 6 global collaborators. Nearly every sample came with metadata listing a de-identified subject ID, COVID-19 status, age in years and sex. Where available, HLA class I and class II types were obtained from metadata supplied by the sample provider rather than from assay-based typing.

This clone was seen once. Its antigen remains unidentified. Per-base quality was not reported, and no clone a single base away is much larger than it. Results the study describes overall, beyond this receptor: Clinical and demographic metadata were provided uncurated, with the amount varying by source and participant.

CDR3 length: 13 amino acids, cysteine to phenylalanine. The sequence is cut down to CDR3 DNA, 39 bases in frame from base 1. V trim: 6 bases; J trim: 5 bases; unmatched bases: 5. As encoded in the germline V gene, CDR1 is KGHSH while CDR2 is LQKENI. The collaborating institutions used their own protocols to collect whole blood in K2EDTA tubes. For TCRbeta analysis, collaborators shipped samples as frozen whole blood, isolated PBMCs, or DNA extracted from either of those sample types. The immunoSEQ Assay, a bias-controlled multiplex PCR, was used to amplify TCRbeta CDR3 regions from genomic DNA. The authors' analysis ran thus. The number of nucleated cells in each sample was estimated from the amplification of reference gene primers within the assay. To quantify the absolute abundance of each unique TCRbeta CDR3 rearrangement, sequence reads were collapsed and filtered. For each sample, productive Simpson clonality was calculated as the square root of Simpson's diversity index across productive rearrangements. TCRdb re-hosts the immuneACCESS table, in-frame sequences only. Its copies lack some clones; in the studies checked, an unresolved V gene accounts for under half of them, and the cause for the rest is not known. V and J calls and clone size follow that table, whereas D and trimming were derived from the DNA. The sample table contains under 250,000 clones; only one count was recorded for roughly 83% of them. Over 9% of the sample is held by the ten biggest clonotypes.

The sequence was obtained from a man older than 75 with acute or convalescent COVID-19. This sequence uses TRBV18 and TRBJ1-1; the central 8 bases match TRBD1. The sample was peripheral blood. The DNA sequence is as follows: TGTGCCAGCTCTGGGCAGGGGGCGACTGAAGCTTTCTTT. Its translation reads: CASSGQGATEAFF.